This entry lists 18 T cell receptor beta chains sequenced from one sample in a study of cytomegalovirus exposure and HLA in healthy donors. The PCR made use of 60 Vbeta and 13 Jbeta primers. Sequencing was performed with immunoSEQ multiplex PCR; in TCRdb, only in-frame clones are kept and a portion is missing. The profile shows about 130,000 clones, around nine tenths of them singletons. Sequencing was done on a sample of PBMCs. The receptors were gathered from a woman aged 25 to 39 in good health and CMV-seronegative.

V usage is TRBV13 and J usage is TRBJ2-5; maybe TRBD2 (5 bases). The DNA matches TRBJ2-7 better at its end, which makes the J call doubtful. This CDR3 spans 14 amino acids. CDR1 and CDR2 from the germline V gene are PRHDT and FYEKMQ (reference sequence). CDR3 residues: CASSLGSRAYEQYF. The CDR3 DNA is TGTGCCAGCAGCTTAGGATCGAGGGCCTACGAGCAGTACTTC.

The chain employs TRBV27 and TRBJ2-7, with TRBD2 as a possible D gene (6 bases). V gave up 4 bases and J gave up 6 bases, with 22 bases separating them. Germline CDR1 and CDR2: MNHEY and SMNVEV (reference sequence). The CDR3 has 16 residues. The CDR3, as DNA: TGTGCCAGCAGTTCCAGACTAGTTCTCCCCCTCGGCGAGCAGTACTTC. Translating gives CASSSRLVLPLGEQYF.

The chain couples TRBV19 to TRBJ1-2, with a possible D match to TRBD1 (6 bases). V shed 7 bases and J shed 2 bases, with 17 bases lying between them. The CDR3 runs 15 residues. The germline gives CDR1 LNHDA, CDR2 SQIVND (reference sequence). The CDR3 coding sequence is TGTGCCAGTACCAACGAGGGGGTTCCGAACTATGGCTACACCTTC. This codes for CASTNEGVPNYGYTF.

CDR3 nucleotide sequence: TGCGCCAGCAGCTTTACAAGAGGGATTAATTCACCCCTCCACTTT. Translated: CASSFTRGINSPLHF. The chain recombines TRBV5-1 with TRBJ1-6; D not certain. Trimming left V 2 bases short and J 6 bases short, with 12 bases between. The CDR3 extends over 15 amino acids. CDR1 is SGHRS, CDR2 YFSETQ, per germline.

The V gene is TRBV10-3, the J gene TRBJ2-7, with D maybe TRBD2 (5 bases). The CDR3 extends over 12 amino acids. CDR1 is ENHRY, CDR2 SYGVKD, per germline. With 3 bases removed from V and 5 bases from J, the gap between germline ends came to 8 bases. This CDR3 is CAISERGNEQYF. In DNA form, the CDR3 reads TGTGCCATCAGTGAACGGGGAAACGAGCAGTACTTC.

This chain joins TRBV7-3 and TRBJ1-1; tentative D call: TRBD1 (6 bases). CDR1 and CDR2 from the germline V gene are SGHTA and FQGTGA. Trimming left V 5 bases short and J 0 bases short, with 16 bases between. The length of the CDR3 is 16 residues. The CDR3 DNA reads as TGTGCCAGCAGCCCGAGGGGGGGGAATATGAACACTGAAGCTTTCTTT. It yields the protein CASSPRGGNMNTEAFF.

The chain is built from TRBV2 and TRBJ2-1, with D uncertain. With 7 bases removed from V and 7 bases from J, the gap between germline ends came to 17 bases. This CDR3 comprises 14 residues. Germline V gene data show CDR1 as SNHLY and CDR2 as FYNNEI. DNA of the CDR3: TGTGCCAGCACCCTCCGAACCGGGTCGAATGAGCAGTTCTTC. Residues: CASTLRTGSNEQFF.

V usage is TRBV28 and J usage is TRBJ1-1, with D possibly TRBD1 on 6 matching bases. Germline V gene lookup returns CDR1 MDHEN and CDR2 SYDVKM. This CDR3 has 17 residues. V lost 0 bases and J 1 base, leaving 15 bases between the germline ends. CDR3 sequence reads: CASSLWRGALGNTEAFF. CDR3 in DNA: TGTGCCAGCAGTTTATGGCGGGGGGCCTTGGGGAACACTGAAGCTTTCTTT. Supplemented by reference TRBV28 and TRBJ1-1, the full variable domain reads DVKVTQSSRYLVKRTGEKVFLECVQDMDHENMFWYRQDPGLGLRLIYFSYDVKMKEKGDIPEGYSVSREKKERFSLILESASTNQTSMYLCASSLWRGALGNTEAFFGQGTRLTVV.

This clone was seen once. The chain carries TRBV28 and TRBJ2-7; 9 bases align to TRBD1. Germline V gene lookup returns CDR1 MDHEN and CDR2 SYDVKM. The CDR3 has 15 residues. With V trimmed by 4 bases and J by 3 bases, 7 bases remained unmatched. CDR3 DNA sequence: TGTGCCAGCAGTTCTAGCCGGGACAGGGTCTACGAGCAGTACTTC. It codes for CASSSSRDRVYEQYF.

This chain uses TRBV13 with TRBJ2-3, with 15 positions matching TRBD2. The CDR3 is 18 residues long. V dropped 6 bases and J dropped 0; count of bases not matched to a gene: 7. From germline, CDR1 is PRHDT and CDR2 FYEKMQ (reference sequence). CDR3: CASSAGLAGGSSTDTQYF. For the CDR3, the DNA is TGTGCCAGCAGTGCCGGACTAGCGGGAGGGAGTAGCACAGATACGCAGTATTTT.

The V call is TRBV5-4, the J call TRBJ1-3; TRBD1 matches at 10 bases. The V gene end was trimmed by 4 bases and the J gene end by 4 bases; junction bases not matched to a gene: 8. CDR3 length equals 16 residues. Germline lookup yields CDR1 SGHNT and CDR2 YYREEE (reference sequence). As DNA, the CDR3 is TGTGCCAGCAGCCGGATCCCGGGACAGGGGGGAAACACCATATATTTT. Translating it yields CASSRIPGQGGNTIYF.

This sequence joins TRBV9 and TRBJ2-2; a possible D gene is TRBD2 (7 bases). This CDR3 has 15 residues. CDR1 and CDR2 from the germline V gene are SGDLS and YYNGEE. Trimming removed 0 bases from V and 4 bases from J, with 10 bases in between. CDR3: CASSVGGGATGELFF. Here the CDR3 DNA reads TGTGCCAGCAGCGTAGGAGGGGGGGCCACCGGGGAGCTGTTTTTT.

J is TRBJ2-3 and V is TRBV27, with D possibly matching TRBD2 (5 bases). Trimming removed 5 bases at V and 2 bases at J, with 14 bases between. The CDR3 extends over 15 amino acids. Per germline, CDR1 MNHEY and CDR2 SMNVEV (reference sequence). The CDR3 spells CASSDRGFPTDTQYF. CDR3 in DNA: TGTGCCAGCAGTGATCGGGGTTTTCCCACAGATACGCAGTATTTT.

This clone has just a few counts. The V and J genes are TRBV30 and TRBJ1-1, with 7 nucleotides matching TRBD1. Germline trimming cut 3 bases from V and 4 bases from J; bases unmatched to any gene: 5. The CDR3 consists of 13 residues. The germline CDR1 and CDR2 sequences are GTSNPN and SVGIG (reference sequence). CDR3 bases: TGTGCCTGGAGGCAACCAGGGGGCACTGAAGCTTTCTTT. Encoded protein: CAWRQPGGTEAFF.

This chain connects TRBV7-9 to TRBJ2-6, with D perhaps matching TRBD2 (6 bases). CDR3 length: 16 residues. The germline CDR1 and CDR2 sequences are SEHNR and FQNEAQ (reference sequence). The V and J ends lost 8 bases and 1 base respectively, with 15 bases between them. The CDR3 DNA reads TGTGCCAGCCTTTCCTGGGGGGTATCTGGGGCCAACGTCCTGACTTTC. It specifies CASLSWGVSGANVLTF.

The genes are TRBV6-6 and TRBJ1-2; tentative D call: TRBD1 (5 bases). Germline V gene data show CDR1 as MNHNY and CDR2 as SVGAGI (reference sequence). V lost 2 bases and J lost 0, with 13 bases in between. This CDR3 region has 16 residues. CDR3 amino acids: CASSYPPGGTNYGYTF. The CDR3 coding sequence is TGTGCCAGCAGTTACCCCCCGGGGGGGACTAACTATGGCTACACCTTC.

V usage is TRBV2 and J usage is TRBJ1-2, with 9 nucleotides matching TRBD1. Germline CDR1 and CDR2: SNHLY and FYNNEI. Trimming cost V 4 bases and J 7 bases; bases outside gene matches: 7. The CDR3 is made up of 14 amino acids. The chain's CDR3 is CASSGDRVLFGYTF. The CDR3 region has the DNA TGTGCCAGCAGTGGGGACAGGGTATTGTTTGGCTACACCTTC.

This clone was detected only once. The rearrangement joins TRBV7-6 to TRBJ2-1, with TRBD1 matching over 10 bases. Germline trimming cut 4 bases from V and 8 bases from J; bases unmatched to any gene: 11. CDR3 length: 16 residues. CDR1 and CDR2 (germline): SGHVS, FNYEAQ. The CDR3 spells CASSWKRGQGWDEQFF. CDR3 in DNA: TGTGCCAGCAGCTGGAAAAGGGGACAGGGGTGGGATGAGCAGTTCTTC. The full variable domain, completed using reference TRBV7-6 and TRBJ2-1, is GAGVSQSPRYKVTKRGQDVALRCDPISGHVSLYWYRQALGQGPEFLTYFNYEAQQDKSGLPNDRFSAERPEGSISTLTIQRTEQRDSAMYRCASSWKRGQGWDEQFFGPGTRLTVL.